This is a list of T cell receptor beta chains from one sample in a study of shared clonotypes between healthy human individuals. TCRdb keeps only in-frame clones here, not all; method: immunoSEQ multiplex PCR. This repertoire shows some 1.4 million clones, around 97% found once; its top ten account for 1% to 1.5%. Sequencing was carried out using naive CD4+ T cells sorted from blood. Receptor source: a man aged 30 to 45 in good health. CDR3s include the opening cysteine and the closing phenylalanine or tryptophan. The order of the fields is clone size, V gene, J gene, D gene, CDR3 DNA, CDR3 protein. The D gene is left open where the match is weak. Part of the rows lack a size; the others show once, few, many or a class for expanded clones.

>NA|TRBV6-5|TRBJ1-1|NA
TGTGCCAGCAGATCGCTCACTAGGGACACTGAAGCTTTCTTT
CASRSLTRDTEAFF
>NA|TRBV5-1|TRBJ2-1|NA
TGCGCCAGCAGCCGAGTCACGCATCGGGACTCCTACAATGAGCAGTTCTTC
CASSRVTHRDSYNEQFF
>NA|TRBV6-5|TRBJ2-7|NA
TGTGCCAGCAGCCGCGCAAACTCCTACGAGCAGTACTTC
CASSRANSYEQYF
>NA|TRBV10-3|TRBJ1-1|NA
TGTGCCATCAGTGGTTGGGGGGACACTGAAGCTTTCTTT
CAISGWGDTEAFF
>NA|TRBV10-3|TRBJ2-7|TRBD1
TGTGCCATCGGGGAACTAGGGGGCGGACGCGCTTACGAGCAGTACTTC
CAIGELGGGRAYEQYF
>NA|TRBV28|TRBJ1-5|NA
TGTGCCAGCAGTACCCCGTCGGGACTCAGGACGGGACAGCCCCAGCATTTT
CASSTPSGLRTGQPQHF
>NA|TRBV7-9|TRBJ1-1|TRBD1
TGTGCCAGCAGCTTAGTTGCCCAGGGGGCCACTGAAGCTTTCTTT
CASSLVAQGATEAFF
>NA|TRBV7-2|TRBJ1-1|NA
TGTGCCAGCAGCTTGGACGGGGTGGGAGAAGCTTTCTTT
CASSLDGVGEAFF
>NA|TRBV6-1|TRBJ2-7|NA
TGTGCCAGCAGGTCACCCTCCTACGAGCAGTACTTC
CASRSPSYEQYF
>NA|TRBV7-8|TRBJ2-3|NA
TGTGCCAGCAGCTTACTAGCGCGGACAGATACGCAGTATTTT
CASSLLARTDTQYF
>NA|TRBV19|TRBJ1-4|NA
TGTGCCAGTAGTATATTGGCAGGGGAAAAACTGTTTTTT
CASSILAGEKLFF
>NA|TRBV7-9|TRBJ2-1|TRBD2
TGTGCCAGCAGCTTGACTAGCGGTTACAATGAGCAGTTCTTC
CASSLTSGYNEQFF
>NA|TRBV7-9|TRBJ1-2|NA
TGTGCCAGCAGCTTAGAGGCAGGGTATAACTATGGCTACACCTTC
CASSLEAGYNYGYTF
>NA|TRBV10-1|TRBJ2-7|TRBD2
TGCGCCAGCAGTGAGGGGCTAGCGGGATGGTACGAGCAGTACTTC
CASSEGLAGWYEQYF
>NA|TRBV5-1|TRBJ2-5|NA
TGCGCCAGCAGCTTATCGGAGACCCAGTACTTC
CASSLSETQYF
>NA|TRBV9|TRBJ2-2|NA
TGTGCCAGCAGCCCGGACGGGCGGGTGGAGACCGGGGAGCTGTTTTTT
CASSPDGRVETGELFF
>NA|TRBV11-1|TRBJ2-2|TRBD1
TGTGCCAGCAGCAGCCAGGGGGCATGGACCGGGGAGCTGTTTTTT
CASSSQGAWTGELFF
>NA|TRBV9|TRBJ2-7|TRBD1
TGTGCCAGCAGCGTAGGGACAGGGGGCGCCTCCTACGAGCAGTACTTC
CASSVGTGGASYEQYF
>NA|TRBV6-1|TRBJ2-2|TRBD2
TGTGCCGGTGGGCGGGAGTGGAACACCGGGGAGCTGTTTTTT
CAGGREWNTGELFF
>NA|TRBV7-7|TRBJ2-5|TRBD2
TGTGCCAGCAGCTTAACTAGCGGGAGTAGTGAGACCCAGTACTTC
CASSLTSGSSETQYF
>NA|TRBV6-5|TRBJ1-4|NA
TGTGCCAGCAGTCAGGAGTTGGCTAATGAAAAACTGTTTTTT
CASSQELANEKLFF
>NA|TRBV30|TRBJ2-5|TRBD2
TGTGCCTGGAGGGGGGCTAGCGGGAGTGGGACCCAGTACTTC
CAWRGASGSGTQYF
>NA|TRBV5-1|TRBJ2-5|NA
TGCGCCAGCAGCTTGTTACCTCAAGAGACCCAGTACTTC
CASSLLPQETQYF
>NA|TRBV2|TRBJ2-7|NA
TGTGCCAGCAGTCCGGGGCCCTACGAGCAGTACTTC
CASSPGPYEQYF
>NA|TRBV11-2|TRBJ2-7|NA
TGTGCCAGCAGCCCCTGGAGGAGGGACGAGCAGTACTTC
CASSPWRRDEQYF
>NA|TRBV7-9|TRBJ2-1|NA
TGTGCCAGCAGCTTAGCGTTGGCAGGGGCCGCAGGGGAGCAGTTCTTC
CASSLALAGAAGEQFF
>NA|TRBV7-8|TRBJ2-7|TRBD2
TGTGCCAGCAGCTTAGCGCAGACCGGGAGGGCCACTGTAGAGCAGTACTTC
CASSLAQTGRATVEQYF
>NA|TRBV5-4|TRBJ1-5|NA
TGTGCCAGCAGCTCGCCTAATCAGCCCCAGCATTTT
CASSSPNQPQHF
>NA|TRBV6-5|TRBJ2-7|NA
TGTGCCAGCGGCGAAGTAGTGCAGTACTTC
CASGEVVQYF
>NA|TRBV28|TRBJ2-7|NA
TGTGCCAGCGGATTGGGTTTCGGGGGAAGTGCGCAGTACTTC
CASGLGFGGSAQYF
>NA|TRBV18|TRBJ2-7|NA
TGTGCCAGCTCACTAGTGGGGGTCTACGAGCAGTACTTC
CASSLVGVYEQYF
>NA|TRBV19|TRBJ1-5|NA
TGTGCCAGTACCGGGGCCCAGCGAGGTCAGCCCCAGCATTTT
CASTGAQRGQPQHF
>NA|TRBV6-6|TRBJ1-3|NA
TGTGCCAGCACCAAAAGAGAGAGAAACACCATATATTTT
CASTKRERNTIYF
>NA|TRBV18|TRBJ2-3|NA
TGTGCCAGCTCTATGACAGGGACTAGCACAGATACGCAGTATTTT
CASSMTGTSTDTQYF
>NA|TRBV25-1|TRBJ1-1|NA
TGTGCCAGCAGTGGTAAGACAGGAGGGAACACTGAAGCTTTCTTT
CASSGKTGGNTEAFF
>NA|TRBV18|TRBJ2-7|NA
TGTGCCAGCTCACCACTGAAACAAAACACCTACGAGCAGTACTTC
CASSPLKQNTYEQYF
>NA|TRBV9|TRBJ2-3|TRBD1
TGTGCCAGCAGCGGGACAGGGAGAGATACGCAGTATTTT
CASSGTGRDTQYF
>NA|TRBV5-1|TRBJ2-2|TRBD1
TGCGCCAGCAGCCCGGACAGGCCGAACACCGGGGAGCTGTTTTTT
CASSPDRPNTGELFF
>NA|TRBV5-6|TRBJ1-3|NA
TGTGCCAGCAGCTTGGGAGCGGGAGTCTCAGGAAACACCATATATTTT
CASSLGAGVSGNTIYF
>NA|TRBV18|TRBJ2-7|TRBD2
TGTGCCAGCTCACCAGGAACTAGCGGGAGTATCGAGCAGTACTTC
CASSPGTSGSIEQYF
>NA|TRBV7-8|TRBJ1-5|NA
TGTGCCAGCAGCTTAGCCGGGGCAGGCGGACAGCCCCAGCATTTT
CASSLAGAGGQPQHF
>NA|TRBV5-1|TRBJ1-1|TRBD1
TGCGCCAGCAGCTTGGCAGGGGGCGATACTGAAGCTTTCTTT
CASSLAGGDTEAFF
>NA|TRBV6-1|TRBJ2-2|NA
TGTGCCAGCAGTCCTATCCAGGGTCTCATCGGGGAGCTGTTTTTT
CASSPIQGLIGELFF
>NA|TRBV15|TRBJ2-5|NA
TGTGCCACCAGCAGAGATAAAGGAGAGACCCAGTACTTC
CATSRDKGETQYF
>NA|TRBV6-5|TRBJ2-1|TRBD2
TGTGCCAGCACCCACTCCGGGGGGAGGAATGAGCAGTTCTTC
CASTHSGGRNEQFF
>NA|TRBV4-3|TRBJ1-2|TRBD1
TGCGCCAGCAGCCAAGGGCCAGGGGGGCGCTTGTATGGCTACACCTTC
CASSQGPGGRLYGYTF
>NA|TRBV7-2|TRBJ1-2|NA
TGTGCCAGCAGCCCAACCGGTTATGGCTACACCTTC
CASSPTGYGYTF
>NA|TRBV19|TRBJ2-3|TRBD2
TGTGCCAGTAGCTTACTAGCGGGGAACACAGATACGCAGTATTTT
CASSLLAGNTDTQYF
>NA|TRBV29-1|TRBJ2-7|NA
TGCAGCATATCCAAGAGACGTCACGCCTACGAGCAGTACTTC
CSISKRRHAYEQYF
>NA|TRBV7-8|TRBJ2-7|TRBD1
TGTGCCAGCAGCGGGACAGGGGGCGAGGACGAGCAGTACTTC
CASSGTGGEDEQYF
>NA|TRBV6-1|TRBJ1-2|TRBD1
TGTGCCAGCAGTGATTACCCGGGACAGAACCATAACTATGGCTACACCTTC
CASSDYPGQNHNYGYTF
>NA|TRBV11-3|TRBJ1-3|NA
TGTGCCAGCAGCTTAGGCCAGGCTGGAAACACCATATATTTT
CASSLGQAGNTIYF
>NA|TRBV28|TRBJ2-1|NA
TGTGCCAGCAGTCCCTCTATGTTGTACTCCTACAATGAGCAGTTCTTC
CASSPSMLYSYNEQFF
>once|TRBV21-1|TRBJ2-2|NA
TGTGCCAGCAGCAAAGGTCGGACGGCGGGAAGCAAACCAAACACCGGGGAGCTGTTTTTT
CASSKGRTAGSKPNTGELFF
>NA|TRBV4-3|TRBJ2-7|TRBD2
TGCGCCAGCAGCCGGTCGACTAGCGGGGGAGAGCAGTACTTC
CASSRSTSGGEQYF
>NA|TRBV6-5|TRBJ2-2|NA
TGTGCCAGCACCCGGGGCCCTGGCACCGGGGAGCTGTTTTTT
CASTRGPGTGELFF
>NA|TRBV5-1|TRBJ2-1|TRBD2
TGCGCCAGCAGCTCCGGACTAGCGGGAGCCGGGGAGCAGTTCTTC
CASSSGLAGAGEQFF
>NA|TRBV5-4|TRBJ2-2|TRBD1
TGTGCCAGCAGCTTGGAGAGACAGGGGAACACCGGGGAGCTGTTTTTT
CASSLERQGNTGELFF
>NA|TRBV28|TRBJ1-5|NA
TGTGCCAGCAGTTTCACCCCCAGGGGAACAGGCAATCAGCCCCAGCATTTT
CASSFTPRGTGNQPQHF